This entry lists 31 T cell receptor beta chains sequenced from one sample in a study of cytomegalovirus exposure and HLA in healthy donors. 60 Vbeta and 13 Jbeta primers were used in PCR. Method: immunoSEQ multiplex PCR; TCRdb's copy keeps in-frame clones and lacks some. This sample has roughly 43,000 clones, with around 65% found just once. The sample comprised PBMCs. These receptor sequences come from a human donor in good health.

This sequence joins TRBV5-1 and TRBJ2-5; 11 bases align to TRBD2. V trimming: 0 bases; J trimming: 5 bases; junction bases outside the gene matches: 3. The CDR3 runs to 15 residues. Germline lookup yields CDR1 SGHRS and CDR2 YFSETQ. CDR3 sequence (DNA): TGCGCCAGCAGCTTGGTTACTAGCGGGGGTGAGACCCAGTACTTC. Translating gives CASSLVTSGGETQYF.

The chain employs TRBV5-1 and TRBJ1-6; no clear D gene. CDR3 length: 15 residues. Germline V lookup: CDR1 SGHRS, CDR2 YFSETQ. Between the trimmed V and J ends, which lost 1 base and 0 bases, there was a span of 5 bases. The CDR3 sequence: CASSLYSSYNSPLHF. The CDR3 DNA follows: TGCGCCAGCAGCTTGTATAGCTCCTATAATTCACCCCTCCACTTT.

This clone was found a few times. The rearrangement uses TRBV6-1 and TRBJ2-7; possibly TRBD1 for D (5 bases). CDR1 is MNHNS, CDR2 SASEGT, per germline. This CDR3 region has 15 residues. Between the trimmed V and J ends, which lost 2 bases and 2 bases, there was a span of 13 bases. The CDR3 spells CASSETVDRTYEQYF. The CDR3 nucleotides read TGTGCCAGCAGTGAAACTGTTGACAGAACCTACGAGCAGTACTTC.

The CDR3 DNA follows: TGTGCCAGCAGTTTACGCAGGGGGCCGGACGAGCAGTACTTC. Protein product: CASSLRRGPDEQYF. The chain combines TRBV27 with TRBJ2-7; 8 bases match TRBD1. Germline CDR1 MNHEY, CDR2 SMNVEV (reference sequence). V shed 2 bases and J 5 bases; nucleotides not matched to a gene: 5. CDR3 length: 14 amino acids.

The genes are TRBV5-4 and TRBJ1-2, with 7 positions matching TRBD1. CDR1 is SGHNT, CDR2 YYREEE, per germline (reference sequence). The ends lost 3 bases at V and 2 bases at J; junction bases unmatched: 7. The CDR3 sequence is 15 residues long. The CDR3 coding sequence is TGTGCCAGCAGCTCCCCGGGACAGCTAAACTATGGCTACACCTTC. It yields the protein CASSSPGQLNYGYTF.

For the CDR3, the DNA is TGCGCCAGCAGCCAAGTAGGAACGGGGAATGAGCAGTTCTTC. As protein: CASSQVGTGNEQFF. The chain employs TRBV4-3 and TRBJ2-1; maybe TRBD2 (5 bases). The germline V gene encodes CDR1 LGHNA and CDR2 YSLEER. V was trimmed by 1 base and J by 7 bases, leaving 11 bases between them. The length of the CDR3 is 14 residues.

This chain links TRBV5-1 with TRBJ1-2, with 10 bases identical to TRBD1. J was trimmed by 7 bases and V by 0 bases; bases with no gene match: 0. In germline, CDR1 is SGHRS, CDR2 YFSETQ. This CDR3 has 13 residues. CDR3 sequence: CASSLGTGGGYTF. The CDR3, as DNA: TGCGCCAGCAGCTTGGGGACAGGGGGTGGCTACACCTTC.

This clone showed up just a few times. The rearrangement links TRBV4-3 to TRBJ1-2; no definite D call. The CDR3 is 16 amino acids. Deletions cut 0 bases from V and 8 bases from J, with 19 bases between. Germline V CDR1 and CDR2: LGHNA, YSLEER. The CDR3 DNA follows: TGCGCCAGCAGCCAAGATTACAAATTGAGGGTTTGGGGCTACACCTTC. Protein: CASSQDYKLRVWGYTF.

J is TRBJ1-1 and V is TRBV5-1; TRBD1 is a possible D gene (5 bases). The CDR3 has 14 amino acids. V lost 2 bases and J lost 0, with 8 bases in between. Germline assignment: CDR1 SGHRS and CDR2 YFSETQ. The CDR3 reads CASSFAGLNTEAFF. CDR3 in DNA: TGCGCCAGCAGCTTCGCAGGGCTGAACACTGAAGCTTTCTTT.

This clone appeared a single time. The chain carries TRBV18 and TRBJ2-5, with D uncertain. V was trimmed by 5 bases and J by 5 bases, leaving 12 bases between them. The length of the CDR3 is 13 residues. Per germline, CDR1 KGHSH and CDR2 LQKENI. CDR3 amino acids: CASSSSTMETQYF. The CDR3, as DNA: TGTGCCAGCTCATCCTCTACCATGGAGACCCAGTACTTC.

There are a few counts of this clone. The chain couples TRBV19 to TRBJ1-5; D not certain. Germline V gene sequence: CDR1 LNHDA, CDR2 SQIVND (reference sequence). The CDR3 consists of 15 residues. Trimming shortened V by 2 bases and J by 1 base, and 9 bases separated the two germline ends. The CDR3 bases are TGTGCCAGTAGTATAATGACACGAAGCAATCAGCCCCAGCATTTT. Its translation: CASSIMTRSNQPQHF.

This clone was seen a few times. This chain connects TRBV29-1 to TRBJ1-1, with unresolved D. Trimming left V 7 bases short and J 1 base short, with 7 bases between. Germline CDR1 is SQVTM and CDR2 is ANQGSEA. The CDR3 is 11 amino acids. CDR3 nucleotide sequence: TGCAGCGGCGGGGAGAACACTGAAGCTTTCTTT. Its protein is CSGGENTEAFF.

V usage is TRBV7-3 and J usage is TRBJ1-5, with a weak D call TRBD1 (6 bases). The CDR3 consists of 13 residues. V was clipped by 9 bases and J by 0 bases, with 9 bases between them. The germline V gene encodes CDR1 SGHTA and CDR2 FQGTGA. CDR3 amino acids: CARGHYSNQPQHF. In nucleotides, the CDR3 is TGTGCCAGGGGACATTATAGCAATCAGCCCCAGCATTTT.

V gene TRBV4-2 combines with J gene TRBJ1-5; D possibly corresponds to TRBD1 (6 bases). The CDR3 has 15 amino acids. V lost 0 bases and J lost 3, with 9 bases in between. The V gene's germline CDR1 is LGHNA and CDR2 YNFKEQ. The CDR3 loop reads CASSQEYRANQPQHF. The DNA of the CDR3 is TGTGCCAGCAGCCAAGAGTACAGGGCCAATCAGCCCCAGCATTTT.

The chain uses TRBV10-3 and TRBJ2-2, with TRBD2 as a possible D gene (6 bases). Germline V gene lookup returns CDR1 ENHRY and CDR2 SYGVKD. The V and J ends lost 0 bases and 3 bases respectively, with 8 bases between them. The length of the CDR3 is 15 residues. DNA of the CDR3: TGTGCCATCAGTGAGTCCCGGGACTACACCGGGGAGCTGTTTTTT. Residues: CAISESRDYTGELFF.

A single count supports this clone. This chain links TRBV7-6 with TRBJ1-2; 7 bases line up with TRBD1. Germline V gene data show CDR1 as SGHVS and CDR2 as FNYEAQ. The CDR3 has 14 amino acids. The trim removed 2 bases at V and 2 bases at J, leaving 2 bases unmatched. CDR3 sequence reads: CASSLMTGNYGYTF. In nucleotides, the CDR3 is TGTGCCAGCAGCTTAATGACAGGGAACTATGGCTACACCTTC.

The chain carries TRBV7-2 and TRBJ1-6, with a possible D match to TRBD1 (5 bases). The CDR3 totals 14 residues. The ends were cut back, 8 bases at V and 6 bases at J, with 14 bases in the middle. Germline CDR1 SGHTA, CDR2 FQGNSA. CDR3 DNA sequence: TGTGCCAGCTCTCTTGACAGACCTAATTCACCCCTCCACTTT. The encoded protein is CASSLDRPNSPLHF.

J is TRBJ1-5 and V is TRBV2; tentatively, D is TRBD1 (5 bases). Trimming shortened V by 6 bases and J by 9 bases, and 18 bases separated the two germline ends. Looked up from germline, CDR1 is SNHLY and CDR2 is FYNNEI. CDR3 length: 14 residues. Here the CDR3 DNA reads TGTGCCAGCAGGGGGGAGGCACTCGTGGGGCCCCAGCATTTT. Translating it yields CASRGEALVGPQHF.

The J gene is TRBJ1-6, the V gene TRBV7-9; TRBD1 aligns across 7 bases. The CDR3 has 15 residues. Trimming removed 4 bases from V and 9 bases from J; junction bases left unmatched: 9. Germline CDR1 is SEHNR and CDR2 is FQNEAQ (reference sequence). The CDR3 DNA sequence: TGTGCCAGCAGCTCCTTACAGGGGTTCGGTTCACCCCTCCACTTT. Protein sequence: CASSSLQGFGSPLHF.

The V call is TRBV7-2, the J call TRBJ1-2; D is possibly TRBD1 (5 bases). Trimming took 2 bases from V and 2 from J, leaving 6 bases between them. The CDR3 runs to 13 residues. Per germline, CDR1 SGHTA and CDR2 FQGNSA. The CDR3 region is CASSLNRNYGYTF. As DNA, the CDR3 is TGTGCCAGCAGCTTAAACAGGAACTATGGCTACACCTTC.

The chain combines TRBV7-9 with TRBJ1-6; 8 nucleotides agree with TRBD1. V lost 8 bases, J lost 14 bases, and 14 bases stayed unmatched. CDR1 SEHNR and CDR2 FQNEAQ come from the germline V gene (reference sequence). The CDR3 covers 14 residues. The CDR3 nucleotides are TGTGCCAGCGGCCTAGGGACAGGCTCTGTAGCCCTCCACTTT. Translating it yields CASGLGTGSVALHF.

This clone was seen more than once but under ten times. The J gene is TRBJ1-1, the V gene TRBV30; D is uncertain. Germline loops: CDR1 GTSNPN, CDR2 SVGIG (reference sequence). The V end was cut by 4 bases, the J end by 4 bases, with 10 bases between. This CDR3 comprises 12 residues. This CDR3 reads CAWTPLVTEAFF. The CDR3 coding sequence is TGTGCCTGGACCCCCCTCGTCACTGAAGCTTTCTTT.

The chain is built from TRBV5-6 and TRBJ2-7, with a possible D match to TRBD1 (6 bases). The CDR3 length is 13 residues. V was cut by 5 bases and J by 0 bases, with 9 bases left in between. Per the germline V gene, CDR1 is SGHDT and CDR2 is YYEEEE. The CDR3 here is CASSMGHSYEQYF. CDR3 in DNA: TGTGCCAGCAGTATGGGACACTCCTACGAGCAGTACTTC.

The gene calls are TRBV4-1 and TRBJ1-2, with 8 nucleotides matching TRBD1. This CDR3 contains 16 residues. With V trimmed by 0 bases and J by 6 bases, 9 bases remained unmatched. Per the germline V gene, CDR1 is MGHRA and CDR2 is YSYEKL. The CDR3 region has the DNA TGCGCCAGCAGCCAAGATGCTGCGGGACAGGCCGATGGCTACACCTTC. Its translation: CASSQDAAGQADGYTF.

The chain combines TRBV7-9 with TRBJ2-7; tentatively, D is TRBD2 (6 bases). In germline, CDR1 is SEHNR, CDR2 FQNEAQ (reference sequence). There are 16 residues in the CDR3. The V and J ends lost 4 bases and 3 bases respectively, with 19 bases between them. CDR3 residues: CASSSGVGQDFYEQYF. CDR3 in DNA: TGTGCCAGCAGCTCGGGGGTGGGGCAGGACTTCTACGAGCAGTACTTC.

This clone was found a few times. The chain couples TRBV2 to TRBJ2-1; 7 positions match TRBD1. The CDR3 covers 15 residues. V lost 7 bases, J lost 5 bases, and 11 bases stayed unmatched. Per germline, CDR1 SNHLY and CDR2 FYNNEI. The CDR3 protein is CASTRFTGVNNEQFF. The CDR3 nucleotides read TGTGCCAGCACACGCTTCACAGGGGTCAACAATGAGCAGTTCTTC.

The chain recombines TRBV30 with TRBJ1-5, with 7 bases matching TRBD1. The V segment lost 6 bases and the J segment 3 bases; nucleotides outside the gene matches: 8. The germline CDR1 and CDR2 sequences are GTSNPN and SVGIG (reference sequence). This CDR3 has 14 amino acids. The DNA for the CDR3 is TGTGCCTGCCAACTGACAGGGAACAATCAGCCCCAGCATTTT. This sequence encodes CACQLTGNNQPQHF.

The chain employs TRBV5-1 and TRBJ1-2; D not resolved. The V gene's germline CDR1 is SGHRS and CDR2 YFSETQ. The V end was cut by 2 bases, the J end by 5 bases, with 13 bases between. There are 14 residues in the CDR3. The CDR3 DNA reads as TGCGCCAGCAGCTTCGGCCCCGAGGTGTATGGCTACACCTTC. This translates into CASSFGPEVYGYTF.

This chain uses TRBV5-1 with TRBJ1-1; TRBD1 might be the D (6 bases). Germline V CDR1 and CDR2: SGHRS, YFSETQ. Trimming cost V 0 bases and J 5 bases, with 11 bases left between them. The CDR3 is 14 residues long. The DNA for the CDR3 is TGCGCCAGCAGCTTGGACCCAGGGGATACTGAAGCTTTCTTT. Residues: CASSLDPGDTEAFF.

The chain has TRBV18 and TRBJ2-7, with 7 bases fitting TRBD1. Per germline, CDR1 KGHSH and CDR2 LQKENI. CDR3 length equals 13 residues. Trimming took 5 bases from V and 9 from J; bases not matched to a gene: 10. The CDR3 protein is CASSTGVVDGQYF. CDR3 bases: TGTGCCAGCTCAACAGGGGTAGTGGACGGGCAGTACTTC. Full variable domain (remainder filled in from reference TRBV18 and TRBJ2-7): NAGVMQNPRHLVRRRGQEARLRCSPMKGHSHVYWYRQLPEEGLKFMVYLQKENIIDESGMPKERFSAEFPKEGPSILRIQQVVRGDSAAYFCASSTGVVDGQYFGPGTRLTVT.

The rearrangement uses TRBV30 and TRBJ2-7; TRBD1 matches at 7 bases. Trimming took 4 bases from V and 6 from J; bases not matched to a gene: 21. The germline gives CDR1 GTSNPN, CDR2 SVGIG (reference sequence). The CDR3 extends over 17 amino acids. The CDR3 sequence: CAWTPPDRVQVSLEQYF. The CDR3 DNA is TGTGCCTGGACCCCTCCCGACAGGGTCCAGGTTTCCCTCGAGCAGTACTTC.